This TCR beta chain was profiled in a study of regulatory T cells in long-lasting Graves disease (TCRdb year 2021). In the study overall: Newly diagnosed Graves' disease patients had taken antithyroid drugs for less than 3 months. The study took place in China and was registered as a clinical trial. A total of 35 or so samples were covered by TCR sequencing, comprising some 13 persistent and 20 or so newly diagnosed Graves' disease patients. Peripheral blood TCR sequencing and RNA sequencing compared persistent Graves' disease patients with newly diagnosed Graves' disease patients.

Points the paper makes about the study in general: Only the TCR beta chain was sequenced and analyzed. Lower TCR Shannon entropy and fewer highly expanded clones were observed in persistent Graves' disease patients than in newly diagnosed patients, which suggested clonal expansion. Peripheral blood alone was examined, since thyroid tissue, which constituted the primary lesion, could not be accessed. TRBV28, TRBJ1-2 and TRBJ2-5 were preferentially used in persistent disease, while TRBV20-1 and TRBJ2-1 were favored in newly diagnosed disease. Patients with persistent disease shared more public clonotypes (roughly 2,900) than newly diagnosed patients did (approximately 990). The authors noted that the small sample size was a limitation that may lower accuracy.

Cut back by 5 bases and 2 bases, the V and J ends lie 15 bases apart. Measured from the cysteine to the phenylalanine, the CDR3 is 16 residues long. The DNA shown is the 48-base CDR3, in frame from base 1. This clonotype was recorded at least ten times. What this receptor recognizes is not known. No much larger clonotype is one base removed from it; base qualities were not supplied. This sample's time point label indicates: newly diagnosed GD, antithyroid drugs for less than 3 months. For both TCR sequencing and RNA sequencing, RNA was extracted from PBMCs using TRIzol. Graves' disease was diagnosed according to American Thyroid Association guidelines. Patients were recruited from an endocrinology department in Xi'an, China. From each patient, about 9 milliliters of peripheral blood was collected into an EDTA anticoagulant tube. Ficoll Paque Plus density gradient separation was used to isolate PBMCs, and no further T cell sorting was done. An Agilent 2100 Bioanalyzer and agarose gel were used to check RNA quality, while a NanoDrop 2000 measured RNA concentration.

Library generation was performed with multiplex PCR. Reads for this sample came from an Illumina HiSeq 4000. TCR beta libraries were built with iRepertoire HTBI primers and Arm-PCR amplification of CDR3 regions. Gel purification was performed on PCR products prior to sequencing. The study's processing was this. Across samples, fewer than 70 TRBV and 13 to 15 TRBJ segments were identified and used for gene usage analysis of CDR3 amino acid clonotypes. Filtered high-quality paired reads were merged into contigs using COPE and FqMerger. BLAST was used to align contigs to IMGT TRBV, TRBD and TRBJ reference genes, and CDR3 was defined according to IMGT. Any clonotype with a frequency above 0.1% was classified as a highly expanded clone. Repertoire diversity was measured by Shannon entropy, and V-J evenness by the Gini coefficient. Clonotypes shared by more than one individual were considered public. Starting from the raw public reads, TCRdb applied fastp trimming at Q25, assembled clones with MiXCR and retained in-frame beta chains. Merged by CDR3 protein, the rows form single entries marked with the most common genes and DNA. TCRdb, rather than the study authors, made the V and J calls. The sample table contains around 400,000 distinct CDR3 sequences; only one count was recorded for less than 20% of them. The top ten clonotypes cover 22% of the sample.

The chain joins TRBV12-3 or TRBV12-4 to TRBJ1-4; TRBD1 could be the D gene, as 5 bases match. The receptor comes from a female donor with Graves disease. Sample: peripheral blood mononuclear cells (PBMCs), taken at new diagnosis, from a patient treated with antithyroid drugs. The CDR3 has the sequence CASSPRMGVTNEKLFF. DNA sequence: TGTGCCAGCAGTCCCAGGATGGGGGTGACTAATGAAAAACTGTTTTTT.